This T cell receptor (beta chain) was identified in a study of early T cells in non-severe SARS-CoV-2 infection. Across the study: With bulk RNA from unsorted whole blood as input, sequencing yielded unpaired chains. Study-wide results and limits: Sequences matched to VDJdb favored anti-spike CD8 responses, while private and CD4 specificities were missed.

V lost 2 bases and J 3 bases, leaving 8 bases between the germline ends. Germline lookup yields CDR1 GTSNPN and CDR2 SVGIG (reference sequence). This CDR3 has 12 residues. Attached unique molecular identifiers marked individual cDNA molecules. Each CDR3 protein gets one entry after TCRdb re-called the 5' RACE reads with MiXCR. The table records about 56,000 distinct CDR3 sequences, more than 9% of them present only once. Comment on this clonotype: Its target is unknown.

The sample comprised whole blood. J is TRBJ2-7 and V is TRBV30, with D unclear. This TCR was sampled from an adult who was a healthcare worker with PCR-confirmed SARS-CoV-2 infection or an uninfected control (not recorded which). In DNA form, the CDR3 reads TGTGCCTGGAGTAAAGGGTTCTACGAGCAGTACTTC. Translation: CAWSKGFYEQYF.